This T cell receptor (beta chain) was profiled in a study of blood T cell repertoires in COVID-19. Background on the study: Some COVID-19 samples were acute and others convalescent; all came from the United States, Italy and Spain. The cDNA or gDNA used as material had been derived from T cells, B-cell-depleted T cells, or PBMCs.

Seattle patient enrollment occurred during active infection, with longitudinal follow-up thereafter. With V trimmed by 4 bases and J by 4 bases, 11 bases remained unmatched. From germline, CDR1 is MNHNS and CDR2 SASEGT. There are 17 residues in the CDR3. In the original processing: Amplification from reference gene primers served as the basis for estimated nucleated cell counts. Here immunoSEQ multiplex PCR was the method, and the copy in TCRdb shows in-frame clones only, minus some. D and trimming come from the DNA, and the V and J calls and clone size come from that table. The sample has 300,000 to 400,000 clones, 86% seen once. This clone was recorded a few times.

Sequencing was carried out using peripheral blood. This receptor was identified in a woman aged 55-75 years with COVID-19, enrolled during active disease. The V call is TRBV6-1, the J call TRBJ1-3; 9 positions agree with TRBD1. The CDR3 region is CASSVHHTGTGGNTIYF. The CDR3 coding sequence is TGTGCCAGCAGTGTACACCATACGGGGACAGGGGGAAACACCATATATTTT.